Sequencing of this TCR beta chain was carried out in a study of human T cells and chemical hapten exposure. Study background: DPC (0.01%) was patch tested on the upper back and read at 6 days.

This clonotype was picked up a small number of times. Its antigen is not identified. Study-wide findings and caveats: Large CDR3 similarity clusters arose significantly more often from expanded TCRs than from controls. It should be noted that donors had alopecia, so their immune response may differ from healthy people's.

The germline CDR1 and CDR2 sequences are LGHDT and YNNKEL (reference sequence). CDR3 length: 15 residues. The ends were cut back, 3 bases at V and 5 bases at J, with 17 bases in the middle. Time point described: patch test 3, about 24 weeks after DPC sensitization. Noted treatment: therapeutic diphenylcyclopropenone sensitization with weekly scalp DPC. TCRdb fed the RACE reads into MiXCR, producing one record per CDR3 protein. The sample consists of roughly 100,000 distinct CDR3 sequences, under 40% of them appearing once. This chain connects TRBV3-1 to TRBJ2-7; possibly TRBD2 for D (5 bases). The input for sequencing was whole blood, taken in connection with sensitization to the hapten diphenylcyclopropenone (DPC). The sequence came from a middle-aged man with alopecia areata. Some clones in this sample may be carry-over from other donors' samples. The CDR3 sequence is CASSQIGGRGHEQYF. The DNA of the CDR3 is TGTGCCAGCAGCCAGATAGGTGGGAGAGGCCACGAGCAGTACTTC.